These T cell receptor beta chains were read from a single sample in a study of blood T cell repertoires in COVID-19. The assay was immunoSEQ multiplex PCR, and TCRdb's table has in-frame clones only and misses some. The sample comprises hundreds of thousands of clones, approximately 88% of which are singletons, and around 9% rests with the top ten. Source material: PBMCs or T cells enriched from blood (not recorded which). All receptors derive from a woman in her late teens or twenties who had recovered from COVID-19. CDR3s include the opening cysteine and the closing phenylalanine or tryptophan. The order of the fields is J gene, D gene, clone size, V gene, CDR3 protein, CDR3 DNA. The D gene is left open where the match is weak. Rows may omit the clone size; those that give it use once, few, many or a size class.

J gene: TRBJ1-2; D gene: TRBD1; clone size: .; V gene: TRBV27; CDR3 protein: CASRRVGTGDRGYTF; CDR3 DNA: TGTGCCAGCAGGCGAGTAGGGACAGGGGATCGGGGCTACACCTTC
J gene: TRBJ2-2; D gene: .; clone size: once; V gene: TRBV7-9; CDR3 protein: CASLWGSANTGELFF; CDR3 DNA: TGTGCCAGCCTTTGGGGCTCCGCGAACACCGGGGAGCTGTTTTTT
J gene: TRBJ1-3; D gene: .; clone size: few; V gene: TRBV18; CDR3 protein: CASSLPNGYSGNTIYF; CDR3 DNA: TGTGCCAGCTCACTACCAAACGGGTACTCTGGAAACACCATATATTTT
J gene: TRBJ2-3; D gene: .; clone size: .; V gene: TRBV5-1; CDR3 protein: CASSPHRVSTDTQYF; CDR3 DNA: TGCGCCAGCAGCCCCCACAGAGTAAGCACAGATACGCAGTATTTT
J gene: TRBJ2-1; D gene: TRBD2; clone size: .; V gene: TRBV3-1/TRBV3-2; CDR3 protein: CASSSRGGSDEQFF; CDR3 DNA: TGTGCCAGCAGCTCTCGGGGGGGCAGCGATGAGCAGTTCTTC
J gene: TRBJ1-2; D gene: .; clone size: .; V gene: TRBV7-2; CDR3 protein: CASSSGTDEIRFYGYTF; CDR3 DNA: TGTGCCAGCAGTTCCGGGACTGACGAAATCCGGTTCTATGGCTACACCTTC
J gene: TRBJ2-1; D gene: TRBD1; clone size: .; V gene: TRBV11-3; CDR3 protein: CASSPGTGYNEQFF; CDR3 DNA: TGTGCCAGCAGCCCCGGGACAGGGTACAATGAGCAGTTCTTC
J gene: TRBJ2-7; D gene: TRBD2; clone size: .; V gene: TRBV7-9; CDR3 protein: CASSPKTSASSYEQYF; CDR3 DNA: TGTGCCAGCAGCCCAAAGACTAGCGCGTCCTCCTACGAGCAGTACTTC
J gene: TRBJ2-1; D gene: TRBD1; clone size: .; V gene: TRBV7-9; CDR3 protein: CASSSQPGQGEGEQFF; CDR3 DNA: TGTGCCAGCAGCTCTCAACCGGGACAGGGGGAGGGTGAGCAGTTCTTC
J gene: TRBJ1-2; D gene: .; clone size: .; V gene: TRBV28; CDR3 protein: CASSRTVNYGYTF; CDR3 DNA: TGTGCCAGCAGTCGAACAGTGAACTATGGCTACACCTTC
J gene: TRBJ2-7; D gene: .; clone size: .; V gene: TRBV15; CDR3 protein: CATSRDQTDYEQYF; CDR3 DNA: TGTGCCACCAGCAGAGACCAGACAGATTACGAGCAGTACTTC
J gene: TRBJ2-1; D gene: TRBD1; clone size: .; V gene: TRBV5-1; CDR3 protein: CASSLRKTGDEQFF; CDR3 DNA: TGCGCCAGCAGCTTGCGTAAGACAGGGGATGAGCAGTTCTTC
J gene: TRBJ1-2; D gene: .; clone size: .; V gene: TRBV6-5; CDR3 protein: CASSYLEGGANYGYTF; CDR3 DNA: TGTGCCAGCAGTTACCTGGAGGGAGGGGCTAACTATGGCTACACCTTC
J gene: TRBJ1-2; D gene: .; clone size: .; V gene: TRBV7-2; CDR3 protein: CASSSSRERNYGYTF; CDR3 DNA: TGTGCCAGCAGCTCGAGCAGAGAGCGTAACTATGGCTACACCTTC
J gene: TRBJ2-3; D gene: .; clone size: once; V gene: TRBV9; CDR3 protein: CASSVAEVEGQNTQYF; CDR3 DNA: TGTGCCAGCAGCGTAGCTGAGGTAGAAGGCCAAAATACGCAGTATTTT
J gene: TRBJ1-1; D gene: .; clone size: .; V gene: TRBV12-3/TRBV12-4; CDR3 protein: CASSLAQNTEAFF; CDR3 DNA: TGTGCCAGCAGTTTGGCTCAGAACACTGAAGCTTTCTTT
J gene: TRBJ2-1; D gene: .; clone size: .; V gene: TRBV27; CDR3 protein: CASSLPRAGPYNEQFF; CDR3 DNA: TGTGCCAGCAGTTTACCGAGGGCGGGCCCATACAATGAGCAGTTCTTC
J gene: TRBJ1-5; D gene: .; clone size: .; V gene: TRBV6-6; CDR3 protein: CAIREAGQPQHF; CDR3 DNA: TGTGCCATTCGGGAGGCCGGTCAGCCCCAGCATTTT
J gene: TRBJ1-5; D gene: .; clone size: few; V gene: TRBV7-6; CDR3 protein: CASSLTEISPQHF; CDR3 DNA: TGTGCCAGCAGCTTAACAGAGATATCGCCCCAGCATTTT
J gene: TRBJ2-5; D gene: TRBD1; clone size: .; V gene: TRBV5-1; CDR3 protein: CASSLGQGPPTETQYF; CDR3 DNA: TGCGCCAGCAGCTTGGGACAGGGACCCCCGACCGAGACCCAGTACTTC
J gene: TRBJ1-2; D gene: TRBD1; clone size: .; V gene: TRBV6-2/TRBV6-3; CDR3 protein: CASSNPDRANYGYTF; CDR3 DNA: TGTGCCAGCAGTAACCCGGACAGGGCTAACTATGGCTACACCTTC
J gene: TRBJ2-3; D gene: .; clone size: .; V gene: TRBV4-3; CDR3 protein: CASSQEAQGNADTQYF; CDR3 DNA: TGCGCCAGCAGCCAAGAAGCACAGGGAAATGCAGATACGCAGTATTTT
J gene: TRBJ1-5; D gene: .; clone size: .; V gene: TRBV19; CDR3 protein: CASNLNHRDNQPQHF; CDR3 DNA: TGTGCCAGTAATCTTAATCACAGGGATAATCAGCCCCAGCATTTT
J gene: TRBJ2-7; D gene: .; clone size: once; V gene: TRBV5-1; CDR3 protein: CASSLGAATYEQYF; CDR3 DNA: TGCGCCAGCAGCTTGGGCGCGGCGACCTACGAGCAGTACTTC
J gene: TRBJ1-1; D gene: TRBD1; clone size: .; V gene: TRBV9; CDR3 protein: CASSVEGRGKAFF; CDR3 DNA: TGTGCCAGCAGCGTAGAGGGCAGGGGGAAAGCTTTCTTT
J gene: TRBJ1-2; D gene: TRBD1; clone size: .; V gene: TRBV28; CDR3 protein: CASSLRQGAIKNYGYTF; CDR3 DNA: TGTGCCAGCAGTTTAAGACAGGGGGCGATAAAAAACTATGGCTACACCTTC
J gene: TRBJ1-2; D gene: TRBD1; clone size: .; V gene: TRBV19; CDR3 protein: CASSFPTGVTEGYTF; CDR3 DNA: TGTGCCAGTAGTTTCCCGACAGGGGTGACAGAGGGCTACACCTTC
J gene: TRBJ1-2; D gene: .; clone size: .; V gene: TRBV19; CDR3 protein: CASSLVSASAMPRGYTF; CDR3 DNA: TGTGCCAGTAGTCTGGTCAGCGCGTCGGCGATGCCGAGAGGCTACACCTTC
J gene: TRBJ2-7; D gene: TRBD1; clone size: .; V gene: TRBV10-3; CDR3 protein: CAISEETGGFYEQYF; CDR3 DNA: TGTGCCATCAGTGAGGAGACAGGGGGGTTCTACGAGCAGTACTTC
J gene: TRBJ2-1; D gene: .; clone size: .; V gene: TRBV11-3; CDR3 protein: CASSRGNEQFF; CDR3 DNA: TGTGCCAGCAGCCGGGGGAATGAGCAGTTCTTC
J gene: TRBJ1-2; D gene: .; clone size: .; V gene: TRBV9; CDR3 protein: CASSGEPTGHGYTF; CDR3 DNA: TGTGCCAGCAGCGGAGAACCGACAGGCCATGGCTACACCTTC
J gene: TRBJ1-2; D gene: TRBD1; clone size: once; V gene: TRBV5-5; CDR3 protein: CASSLGDSGFYGYTF; CDR3 DNA: TGTGCCAGCAGCTTGGGGGACAGTGGCTTCTATGGCTACACCTTC
J gene: TRBJ2-7; D gene: .; clone size: .; V gene: TRBV14; CDR3 protein: CASSQWGRGIYEQYF; CDR3 DNA: TGTGCCAGCAGCCAATGGGGACGGGGGATCTACGAGCAGTACTTC
J gene: TRBJ2-7; D gene: .; clone size: .; V gene: TRBV4-1; CDR3 protein: CASSQDADISYEQYF; CDR3 DNA: TGCGCCAGCAGCCAAGATGCGGACATATCCTACGAGCAGTACTTC
J gene: TRBJ1-1; D gene: .; clone size: .; V gene: TRBV28; CDR3 protein: CASSFDPRVNTEAFF; CDR3 DNA: TGTGCCAGCAGTTTCGATCCCAGGGTTAACACTGAAGCTTTCTTT
J gene: TRBJ2-1; D gene: TRBD1; clone size: .; V gene: TRBV3-1/TRBV3-2; CDR3 protein: CASSQAQGAFDEQFF; CDR3 DNA: TGTGCCAGCAGCCAAGCACAGGGGGCTTTCGATGAGCAGTTCTTC
J gene: TRBJ1-2; D gene: .; clone size: .; V gene: TRBV6-5; CDR3 protein: CASSYSTTGRYGYTF; CDR3 DNA: TGTGCCAGCAGTTACTCGACAACGGGGAGGTATGGCTACACCTTC
J gene: TRBJ1-5; D gene: TRBD1; clone size: .; V gene: TRBV7-9; CDR3 protein: CASSSTGGSQPQHF; CDR3 DNA: TGTGCCAGCAGCTCGACAGGGGGCAGTCAGCCCCAGCATTTT
J gene: TRBJ2-2; D gene: TRBD2; clone size: once; V gene: TRBV3-1/TRBV3-2; CDR3 protein: CASSQVKTSGNTGELFF; CDR3 DNA: TGTGCCAGCAGCCAAGTTAAGACTAGCGGGAATACCGGGGAGCTGTTTTTT
J gene: TRBJ1-1; D gene: .; clone size: .; V gene: TRBV9; CDR3 protein: CASSAVQGNTEAFF; CDR3 DNA: TGTGCCAGCAGCGCCGTACAGGGAAACACTGAAGCTTTCTTT
J gene: TRBJ1-2; D gene: .; clone size: .; V gene: TRBV28; CDR3 protein: CASSLSRYGYTF; CDR3 DNA: TGTGCCAGCAGTTTGTCCCGCTATGGCTACACCTTC
J gene: TRBJ2-7; D gene: TRBD1; clone size: .; V gene: TRBV6-2/TRBV6-3; CDR3 protein: CASSYSGTGSVEQYF; CDR3 DNA: TGTGCCAGCAGTTACTCCGGGACAGGGAGTGTCGAGCAGTACTTC
J gene: TRBJ2-3; D gene: .; clone size: .; V gene: TRBV28; CDR3 protein: CASSSGLSTDTQYF; CDR3 DNA: TGTGCCAGCAGTTCAGGGTTAAGCACAGATACGCAGTATTTT
J gene: TRBJ1-3; D gene: .; clone size: once; V gene: TRBV6-2/TRBV6-3; CDR3 protein: CASSPTGLVDTIYF; CDR3 DNA: TGTGCCAGCAGTCCCACAGGGCTCGTGGACACCATATATTTT
J gene: TRBJ1-4; D gene: .; clone size: .; V gene: TRBV7-8; CDR3 protein: CASSPPGQRATNEKLFF; CDR3 DNA: TGTGCCAGCAGCCCCCCCGGACAGCGAGCAACTAATGAAAAACTGTTTTTT
J gene: TRBJ1-2; D gene: TRBD1; clone size: few; V gene: TRBV19; CDR3 protein: CASEDRTGVSYGYTF; CDR3 DNA: TGTGCCAGTGAGGATCGAACAGGGGTTAGCTATGGCTACACCTTC
J gene: TRBJ1-1; D gene: .; clone size: few; V gene: TRBV6-5; CDR3 protein: CASSYSSYTEAFF; CDR3 DNA: TGTGCCAGCAGTTACTCGAGTTACACTGAAGCTTTCTTT
J gene: TRBJ1-1; D gene: TRBD1; clone size: .; V gene: TRBV10-3; CDR3 protein: CATGQGNTEAFF; CDR3 DNA: TGTGCCACGGGACAGGGCAACACTGAAGCTTTCTTT
J gene: TRBJ1-5; D gene: .; clone size: .; V gene: TRBV7-2; CDR3 protein: CASSLRGPYSNQPQHF; CDR3 DNA: TGTGCCAGCAGCTTAAGAGGGCCTTATAGCAATCAGCCCCAGCATTTT
J gene: TRBJ2-7; D gene: .; clone size: once; V gene: TRBV18; CDR3 protein: CASSLAPVGQDEQYF; CDR3 DNA: TGTGCCAGCTCACTCGCCCCGGTTGGGCAGGACGAGCAGTACTTC
J gene: TRBJ1-4; D gene: TRBD1; clone size: .; V gene: TRBV28; CDR3 protein: CASSDRGREKLFF; CDR3 DNA: TGTGCCAGCAGCGACAGGGGGCGGGAAAAACTGTTTTTT
J gene: TRBJ2-7; D gene: TRBD1; clone size: .; V gene: TRBV5-1; CDR3 protein: CASSFDRVSRNEQYF; CDR3 DNA: TGCGCCAGCAGCTTTGACAGGGTCTCCCGGAACGAGCAGTACTTC
J gene: TRBJ1-1; D gene: .; clone size: few; V gene: TRBV12-5; CDR3 protein: CASSLGATEAFF; CDR3 DNA: TGTGCTAGTTCCTTGGGAGCCACTGAAGCTTTCTTT
J gene: TRBJ1-1; D gene: TRBD1; clone size: .; V gene: TRBV6-5; CDR3 protein: CASTIGTGAEAFF; CDR3 DNA: TGTGCCAGCACCATAGGGACAGGGGCTGAAGCTTTCTTT
J gene: TRBJ2-7; D gene: .; clone size: .; V gene: TRBV19; CDR3 protein: CASSTKPGSSYEQYF; CDR3 DNA: TGTGCCAGTAGTACAAAACCGGGAAGTTCCTACGAGCAGTACTTC
J gene: TRBJ2-5; D gene: TRBD2; clone size: .; V gene: TRBV18; CDR3 protein: CASSPRTSTGETQYF; CDR3 DNA: TGTGCCAGCTCACCGCGGACTAGCACCGGGGAGACCCAGTACTTC
J gene: TRBJ2-1; D gene: TRBD2; clone size: .; V gene: TRBV5-4; CDR3 protein: CASSLLWLAEDILNNEQFF; CDR3 DNA: TGTGCCAGCAGCTTGCTATGGCTAGCGGAAGACATTTTGAACAATGAGCAGTTCTTC
J gene: TRBJ1-5; D gene: TRBD1; clone size: .; V gene: TRBV19; CDR3 protein: CASSIIGQGGSNQPQHF; CDR3 DNA: TGTGCCAGTAGTATTATAGGACAGGGAGGGAGCAATCAGCCCCAGCATTTT
J gene: TRBJ2-7; D gene: .; clone size: few; V gene: TRBV21-1; CDR3 protein: CASSRDRGSEQYF; CDR3 DNA: TGTGCCAGCAGCCGGGACAGGGGTTCCGAGCAGTACTTC